Below, one TCR beta chain is given with its context. Its specificity is unknown. Relative to the germline gene, one junction end is altered; a read error may explain this. This CDR3 has 14 amino acids. Looked up from germline, CDR1 is MNHEY and CDR2 is SVGEGT. Methods described previously, with TCR primers listed, were used for bulk TCR libraries. TCRdb processed the PCR reads anew with MiXCR; each CDR3 protein has one entry. The sample contains approximately 500,000 distinct CDR3 sequences, about 25% of which appear only once. This sample is drawn from a study of molecular identifiers for immune sequencing clone quantification. Overall study results and limits: Over 98% of effector molecules, but under 1% in naive cells, were held by clones with more than 20 RNA copies.

The gene calls are TRBV6-2 or TRBV6-3 and TRBJ1-1, with D possibly being TRBD1 (6 bases). This clonotype was obtained from a human donor in good health. Some libraries in this study had Jurkat cell RNA spiked in. Source material: naive CD8+ T cells from blood, with Jurkat cell RNA spiked in. As for subset: FACS-sorted CD8+CD4-CCR7+CD45RA+ naive T cells. CDR3 coding DNA: TGTACCAGCAGCCGCCAAGGGGGTGATTTGGAGGCTTTCTTT. The encoded protein is CTSSRQGGDLEAFF.